This T cell receptor beta chain was found in a study of T cells in Graves' hyperthyroidism and ophthalmopathy (dated by TCRdb to between 2017 and 2020). In the study overall: Peripheral blood samples were taken at the time of initial diagnosis, prior to any treatment. To identify TCR V-J signatures that set the groups apart, the researchers used a discovery cohort of about a hundred patients, made up of around 40 with Graves' ophthalmopathy and about 55 with stable Graves' hyperthyroidism. Prospective prediction of ophthalmopathy was tested in an independent validation cohort consisting of fewer than 20 hyperthyroidism patients and more than 15 patients who later progressed to ophthalmopathy. For training and testing, the 80 to 100 patients in the discovery cohort were randomly divided in a 7:3 ratio. The study also compared thyroid tissue and blood T-cell repertoires from about six Graves' hyperthyroidism patients. After sampling, hyperthyroidism patients received methimazole starting at 30 mg daily, and ophthalmopathy patients received high-dose intravenous methylprednisolone. According to the paper, TCR Vbeta CDR3 sequencing was carried out on 135 peripheral blood samples, which came from some 41 ophthalmopathy, 80 or so hyperthyroidism and approximately 17 progressor patients. What the authors observed across the whole study: Most expanded thyroid clonotypes (frequency above 0.001) were also detected in blood, suggesting blood repertoires may reflect thyroid immune responses. Sample size was not statistically predetermined, and investigators were not blinded to group allocation. During validation, the model predicted progression to ophthalmopathy a median of approximately 7 months ahead of onset, with roughly 65% sensitivity and 72% to 80% specificity. In cross-validation, a model built on a 13 V-J signature told ophthalmopathy apart from stable hyperthyroidism with 87.88% sensitivity and approximately 84% specificity, and in testing the same model reached 80%/75%.

A patient counted as having stable Graves' hyperthyroidism if no progression to ophthalmopathy occurred over 18 months of follow-up. Hyperthyroidism patients were aged 18 to 65 years and newly diagnosed, with disease duration of less than 2 months. Exclusion was applied to patients with uncontrolled infections, other autoimmune diseases, pregnancy or lactation. Diagnoses were based on clinical symptoms, serum thyroxine and TRAb, thyroid ultrasound and orbital computed tomography. PBMCs were separated from roughly 9.3 ml of fresh peripheral blood using Ficoll-Paque density gradient centrifugation. Trizol reagent was used to extract total RNA, and RNA quality was then checked on an Agilent 2100 Bioanalyzer. Amplification of TCR beta CDR3 regions was carried out from RNA transcripts. A first-round RT-PCR of the TCR CDR3 used the HTBI primer set with the Qiagen OneStep RT-PCR kit. Libraries were constructed in a second round of multiplex PCR, after which size selection and purification were carried out. The libraries were sequenced on an Illumina HiSeq2000 using paired-end 100 bp reads. From the authors' description of their analysis: SOAPnuke was used to process the raw data, removing reads that contained adapters or uncalled bases, had a mean Phred below 15, or lacked an exact match to the constant primer or identifier. High-quality paired reads were merged using COPE v1.2.5, and each unique nucleotide sequence was defined as a clonotype. MiTCR v1.1 was used to align clonotypes to the IMGT TRBV, TRBD and TRBJ reference segments. Only V-J combinations with frequency above 0.0001, covering 99% to 99.2% of repertoires, were analysed. The TCS score was defined as F50 (clonal expansion) divided by E x V (chaos), with BLOSUM62-based TCRdist calculated between CDR3 peptides within each V-J. Welch's t-statistics and random forest reduced roughly 530 V-J features to 10 to 15, which were used in a naive Bayes classifier (R e1071). The raw public data were reprocessed by TCRdb itself: fastp quality trimming at Q25, MiXCR clonotype calling, in-frame beta chains only. Rows merge per CDR3 protein into single entries with the most common DNA and genes. TCRdb's processing, not the authors', yielded these V and J calls. The sample records 300,000 to 450,000 distinct CDR3 sequences, 20% to 25% of which are singletons. The top ten hold around 79% of the sample.

In the case of this clonotype: Its antigen is still unknown. Base qualities are not at hand, and no much larger clone is one base apart.

V and J lose 0 bases and 0 bases, and a span of 6 bases separates them. From the cysteine up to the phenylalanine, the CDR3 has a length of 15 residues. Here the CDR3 DNA is all that survives: 45 bases in frame from base 1. Sequences KGHSH (CDR1) and LQKENI (CDR2) are obtained from the germline V gene. The receptor's source is a man between 50 and 59 years old with Graves' hyperthyroidism. The chain couples TRBV18 to TRBJ2-4, with no confident D gene call. Material for sequencing was blood. The CDR3 loop reads CASSPPGLAKNIQYF. The DNA reads TGTGCCAGCTCACCACCCGGGTTAGCCAAAAACATTCAGTACTTC.